What follows is one TCR beta chain and its context. Its antigen is still unknown. The sample holds other DNA sequences that translate to the same CDR3. These data come from a study of cytomegalovirus exposure and HLA in healthy donors. Study conclusions and caveats: It was only CMV serostatus that was available as immune exposure information. On later analysis, the bulk of CMV-associated TCR beta chains appeared to be HLA-restricted. The study flagged some 170 TCR beta chains as cytomegalovirus-associated.

This CDR3 comprises 13 residues. The V end was cut by 1 base, the J end by 5 bases, with 9 bases between. Germline V gene sequence: CDR1 SGHRS, CDR2 YFSETQ. The primer mix had 60 Vbeta and 13 Jbeta primers. Sequencing used immunoSEQ multiplex PCR; TCRdb keeps in-frame clones, though not all of them. Of around 130,000 clones in the sample, 75% to 90% were seen once. The sequenced material came from PBMCs. V is TRBV5-1 and J is TRBJ2-5; maybe TRBD1 (7 bases). The TCR was taken from a woman younger than 45 in good health and CMV-seropositive. The CDR3 DNA follows: TGCGCCAGCAGCTTGTCAGGGGGGGAGACCCAGTACTTC. Protein: CASSLSGGETQYF.